The clone carrying this T cell receptor beta chain appeared a single time. Its antigen is still unknown. Time point given: week 5, during vaccination. Every single dose of the vaccine, 300 ug of mutant IDH1 20-mer peptide, came with topical imiquimod. The donors had new WHO grade 3 or 4 astrocytomas; these were IDH1-mutant and ATRX-lost. V lost 4 bases to trimming and J lost 10 bases, with 16 bases between them. This CDR3 is built from 14 residues. Germline CDR1 reads SEHNR; CDR2 reads FQNEAQ (reference sequence). This entry is derived from a study of a mutant IDH1 vaccine in newly diagnosed glioma. Overall study context: Earlier treatment was radiotherapy, temozolomide, or both, with most getting both. Study-wide results and caveats: Immune responses induced by the vaccine were seen in less than 95% of patients, spanning multiple MHC alleles. No link was apparently found between pseudoprogression and changes in top peripheral T cell clonotypes.

Only in-frame clones appear in the TCRdb table, and some are missing; sequencing was by immunoSEQ multiplex PCR. The sample comprises about 83,000 clones, 75% to 95% of which are singletons, and under 0.6% rests with the top ten. The receptor was isolated from a woman aged 45-65 years with glioma. The rearrangement joins TRBV7-9 to TRBJ1-4, with D maybe TRBD1 (6 bases). The sequences come from PBMCs, collected from a glioma patient whose treatment included an IDH1 peptide vaccine. The DNA for the CDR3 is TGTGCCAGCAGCTGGACAGAGCCCATTGGAAAACTGTTTTTT. Its protein is CASSWTEPIGKLFF.